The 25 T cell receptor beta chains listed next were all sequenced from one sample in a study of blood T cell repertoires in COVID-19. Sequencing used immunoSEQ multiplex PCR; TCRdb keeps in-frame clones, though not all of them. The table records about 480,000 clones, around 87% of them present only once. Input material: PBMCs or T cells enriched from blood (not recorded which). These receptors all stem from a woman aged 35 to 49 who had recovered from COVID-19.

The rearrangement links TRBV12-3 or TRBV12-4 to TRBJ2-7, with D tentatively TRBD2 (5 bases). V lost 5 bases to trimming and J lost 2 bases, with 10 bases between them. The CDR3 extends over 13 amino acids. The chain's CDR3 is CASSQRTTYEQYF. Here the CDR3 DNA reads TGTGCCAGCAGTCAGCGGACCACCTACGAGCAGTACTTC.

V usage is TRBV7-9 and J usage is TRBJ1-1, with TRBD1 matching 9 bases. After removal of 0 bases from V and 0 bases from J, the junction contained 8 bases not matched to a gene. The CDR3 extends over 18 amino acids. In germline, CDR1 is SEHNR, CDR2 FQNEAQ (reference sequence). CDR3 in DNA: TGTGCCAGCAGCTTAGCGTTGGACAGGGGATCACTGAACACTGAAGCTTTCTTT. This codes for CASSLALDRGSLNTEAFF.

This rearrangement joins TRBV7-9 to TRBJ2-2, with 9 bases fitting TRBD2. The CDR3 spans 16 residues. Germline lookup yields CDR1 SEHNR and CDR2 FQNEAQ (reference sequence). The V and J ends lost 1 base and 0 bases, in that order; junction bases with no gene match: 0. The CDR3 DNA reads TGTGCCAGCAGCTTAGGACTAGCGGCGAACACCGGGGAGCTGTTTTTT. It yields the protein CASSLGLAANTGELFF.

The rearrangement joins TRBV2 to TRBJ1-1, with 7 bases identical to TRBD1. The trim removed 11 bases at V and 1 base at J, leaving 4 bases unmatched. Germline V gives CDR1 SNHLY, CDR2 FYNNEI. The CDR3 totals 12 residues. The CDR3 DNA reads TGTGCCGGACAGGTTAGGAACACTGAAGCTTTCTTT. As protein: CAGQVRNTEAFF. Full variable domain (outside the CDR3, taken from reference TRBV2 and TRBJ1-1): EPEVTQTPSHQVTQMGQEVILRCVPISNHLYFYWYRQILGQKVEFLVSFYNNEISEKSEIFDDQFSVERPDGSNFTLKIRSTKLEDSAMYFCAGQVRNTEAFFGQGTRLTVV.

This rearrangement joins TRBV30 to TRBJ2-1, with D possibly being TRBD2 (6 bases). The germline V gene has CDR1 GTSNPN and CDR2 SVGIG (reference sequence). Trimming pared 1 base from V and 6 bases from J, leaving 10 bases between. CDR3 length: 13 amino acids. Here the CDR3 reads CAWSEGTSNEQFF. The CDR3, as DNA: TGTGCCTGGAGTGAAGGGACTTCCAATGAGCAGTTCTTC.

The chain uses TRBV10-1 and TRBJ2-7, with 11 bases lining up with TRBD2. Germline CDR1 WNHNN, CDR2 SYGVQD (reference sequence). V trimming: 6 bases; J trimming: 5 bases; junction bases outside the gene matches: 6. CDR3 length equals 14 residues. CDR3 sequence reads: CASRPSGRRNEQYF. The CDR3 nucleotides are TGCGCCAGCAGACCTAGCGGGAGGAGGAACGAGCAGTACTTC.

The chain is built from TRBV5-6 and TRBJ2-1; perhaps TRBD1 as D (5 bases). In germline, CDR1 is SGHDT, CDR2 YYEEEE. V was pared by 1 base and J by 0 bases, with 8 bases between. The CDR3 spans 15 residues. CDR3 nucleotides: TGTGCCAGCAGCTTGACTGACAGCTCCTACAATGAGCAGTTCTTC. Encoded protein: CASSLTDSSYNEQFF.

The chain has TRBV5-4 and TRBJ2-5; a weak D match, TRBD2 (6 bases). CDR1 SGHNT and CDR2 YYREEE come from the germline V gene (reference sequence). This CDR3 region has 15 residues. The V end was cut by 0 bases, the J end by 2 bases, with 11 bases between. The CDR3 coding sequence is TGTGCCAGCAGCTTGGTCCTAGCGAGTCAAGAGACCCAGTACTTC. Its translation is CASSLVLASQETQYF.

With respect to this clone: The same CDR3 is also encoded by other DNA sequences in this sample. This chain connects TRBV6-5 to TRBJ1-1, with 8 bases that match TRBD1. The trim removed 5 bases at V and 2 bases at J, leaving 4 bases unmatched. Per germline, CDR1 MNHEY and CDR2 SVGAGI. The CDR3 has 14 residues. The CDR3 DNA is TGTGCCAGCAGTAAAACAGGGGGAAACACTGAAGCTTTCTTT. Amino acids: CASSKTGGNTEAFF.

The CDR3 loop is CASSFPLGTEIDYGYTF. The DNA for the CDR3 is TGTGCCAGCAGTTTTCCCCTCGGGACAGAGATTGACTATGGCTACACCTTC. The rearrangement links TRBV6-2 or TRBV6-3 to TRBJ1-2, with 7 bases aligning to TRBD1. The CDR3 runs to 17 residues. After removal of 4 bases from V and 3 bases from J, the junction contained 14 bases not matched to a gene. Germline V gene lookup returns CDR1 MNHEY and CDR2 SVGEGT.

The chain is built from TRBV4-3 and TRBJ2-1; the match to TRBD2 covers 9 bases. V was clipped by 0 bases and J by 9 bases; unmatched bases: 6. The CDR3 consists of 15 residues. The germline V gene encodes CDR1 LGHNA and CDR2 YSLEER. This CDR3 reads CASSQDGAGGTEQFF. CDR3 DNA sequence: TGCGCCAGCAGCCAAGATGGGGCGGGAGGGACTGAGCAGTTCTTC.

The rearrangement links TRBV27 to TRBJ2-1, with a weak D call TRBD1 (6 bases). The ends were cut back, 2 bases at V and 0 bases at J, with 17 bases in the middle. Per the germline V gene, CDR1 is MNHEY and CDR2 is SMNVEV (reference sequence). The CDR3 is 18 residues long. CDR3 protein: CASSLRGYGAGSYNEQFF. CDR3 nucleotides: TGTGCCAGCAGTTTAAGGGGGTATGGGGCGGGCTCCTACAATGAGCAGTTCTTC.

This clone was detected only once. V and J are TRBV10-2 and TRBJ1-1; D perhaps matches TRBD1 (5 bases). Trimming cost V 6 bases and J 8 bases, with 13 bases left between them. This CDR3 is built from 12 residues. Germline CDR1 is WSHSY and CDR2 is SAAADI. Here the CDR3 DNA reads TGCGCCAGCAGCGCGACAGTAAAAGAAGCTTTCTTT. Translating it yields CASSATVKEAFF.

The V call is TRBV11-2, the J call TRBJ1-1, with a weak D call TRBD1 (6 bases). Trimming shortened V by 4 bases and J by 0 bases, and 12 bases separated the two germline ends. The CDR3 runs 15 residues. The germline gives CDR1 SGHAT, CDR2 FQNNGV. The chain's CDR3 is CASSSQGFLNTEAFF. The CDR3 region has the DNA TGTGCCAGCAGCTCCCAGGGGTTCCTGAACACTGAAGCTTTCTTT. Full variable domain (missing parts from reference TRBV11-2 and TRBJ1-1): EAGVAQSPRYKIIEKRQSVAFWCNPISGHATLYWYQQILGQGPKLLIQFQNNGVVDDSQLPKDRFSAERLKGVDSTLKIQPAKLEDSAVYLCASSSQGFLNTEAFFGQGTRLTVV.

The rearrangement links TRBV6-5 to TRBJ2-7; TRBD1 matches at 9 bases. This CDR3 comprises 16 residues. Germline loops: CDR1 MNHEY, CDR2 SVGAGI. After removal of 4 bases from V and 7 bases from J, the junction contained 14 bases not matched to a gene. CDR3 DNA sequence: TGTGCCAGCAGTTCCGACCGGGAACAGGGGGCTTGGGAGCAGTACTTC. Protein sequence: CASSSDREQGAWEQYF.

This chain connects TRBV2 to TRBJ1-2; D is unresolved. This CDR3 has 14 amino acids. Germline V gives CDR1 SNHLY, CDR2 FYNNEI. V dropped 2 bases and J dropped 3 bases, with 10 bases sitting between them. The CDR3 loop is CASSEPPDYYGYTF. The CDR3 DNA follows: TGTGCCAGCAGTGAACCCCCAGACTACTATGGCTACACCTTC.

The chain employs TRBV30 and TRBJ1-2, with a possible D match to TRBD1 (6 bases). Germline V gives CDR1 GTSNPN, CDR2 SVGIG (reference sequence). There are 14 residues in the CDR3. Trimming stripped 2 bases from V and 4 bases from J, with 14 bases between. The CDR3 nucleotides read TGTGCCTGGAGTCTACAGGGCTGGGGCTATGGCTACACCTTC. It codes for CAWSLQGWGYGYTF.

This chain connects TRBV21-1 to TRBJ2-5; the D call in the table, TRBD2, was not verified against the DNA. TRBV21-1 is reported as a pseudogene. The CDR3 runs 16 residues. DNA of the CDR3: TGTGCCAGCAGCACCCCGGGACTAGCGGGAAAGGCTCCCCAGTACTTC. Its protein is CASSTPGLAGKAPQYF.

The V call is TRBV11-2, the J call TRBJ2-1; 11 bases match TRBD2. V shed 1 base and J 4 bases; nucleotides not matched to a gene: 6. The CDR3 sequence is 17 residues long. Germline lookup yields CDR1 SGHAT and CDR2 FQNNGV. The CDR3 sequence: CASSLGGTSGFYNEQFF. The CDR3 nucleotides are TGTGCCAGCAGCTTAGGGGGGACTAGCGGATTTTACAATGAGCAGTTCTTC.

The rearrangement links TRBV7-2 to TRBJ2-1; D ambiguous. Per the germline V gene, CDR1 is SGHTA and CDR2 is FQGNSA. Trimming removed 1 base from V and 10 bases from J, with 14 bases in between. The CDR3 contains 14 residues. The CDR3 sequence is CASSLGKLPAEQFF. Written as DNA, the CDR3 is TGTGCCAGCAGCTTAGGGAAATTGCCAGCGGAGCAGTTCTTC.

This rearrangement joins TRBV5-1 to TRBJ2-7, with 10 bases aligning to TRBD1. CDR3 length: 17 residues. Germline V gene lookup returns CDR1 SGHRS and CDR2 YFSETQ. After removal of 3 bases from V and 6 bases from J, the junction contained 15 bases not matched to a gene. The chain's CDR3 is CASSSTVGDRGVLEQYF. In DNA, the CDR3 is TGCGCCAGCAGCTCCACCGTTGGGGACAGGGGCGTTCTCGAGCAGTACTTC.

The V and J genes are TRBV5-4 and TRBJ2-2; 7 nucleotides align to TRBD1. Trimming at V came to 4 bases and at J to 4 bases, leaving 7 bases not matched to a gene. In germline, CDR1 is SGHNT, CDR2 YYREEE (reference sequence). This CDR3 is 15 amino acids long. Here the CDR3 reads CASSKDRASTGELFF. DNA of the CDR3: TGTGCCAGCAGCAAAGACAGGGCAAGCACCGGGGAGCTGTTTTTT.

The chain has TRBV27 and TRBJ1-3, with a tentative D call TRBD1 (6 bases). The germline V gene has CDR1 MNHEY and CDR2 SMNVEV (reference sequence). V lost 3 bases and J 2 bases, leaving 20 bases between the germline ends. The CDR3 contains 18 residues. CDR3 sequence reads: CASSLARLNRVPGNTIYF. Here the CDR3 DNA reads TGTGCCAGCAGTTTGGCGCGCTTAAACAGGGTCCCTGGAAACACCATATATTTT.

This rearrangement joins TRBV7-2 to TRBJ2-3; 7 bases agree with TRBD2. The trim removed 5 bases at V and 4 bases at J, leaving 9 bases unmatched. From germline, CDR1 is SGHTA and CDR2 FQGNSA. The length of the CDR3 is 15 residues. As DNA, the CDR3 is TGTGCCAGCAGCACCCAGCACGGGAGGTCAGATACGCAGTATTTT. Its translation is CASSTQHGRSDTQYF.

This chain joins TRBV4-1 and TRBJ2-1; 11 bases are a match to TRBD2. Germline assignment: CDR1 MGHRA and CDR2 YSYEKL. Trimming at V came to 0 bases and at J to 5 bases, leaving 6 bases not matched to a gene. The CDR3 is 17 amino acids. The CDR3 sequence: CASSQDRLAGSNNEQFF. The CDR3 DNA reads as TGCGCCAGCAGCCAAGACCGACTAGCGGGGAGTAACAATGAGCAGTTCTTC.